One sample yielded the 2 T cell receptor beta chains listed below, sequenced in a study of blood T cells in healthy people across ages. Through a sample-barcoded 5' primer and a J-beta primer mix, a second PCR was run for roughly 6 to 11 cycles. One entry per CDR3 protein, called by TCRdb with MiXCR from the 5' RACE reads. The table has about 1.6 million distinct CDR3 sequences, about 31% seen once; the top ten hold 10% to 12%. The sequenced sample consisted of blood. The receptors here all came from a woman aged 25-40 years in good health.

The chain combines TRBV3-1 with TRBJ2-2; 7 nucleotides line up with TRBD2. CDR3 size: 17 residues. Per the germline V gene, CDR1 is LGHDT and CDR2 is YNNKEL (reference sequence). Germline trimming cut 4 bases from V and 6 bases from J; bases unmatched to any gene: 14. CDR3 sequence: CASSPNWAGVRAGELFF. The CDR3 region has the DNA TGTGCCAGCAGCCCCAACTGGGCGGGAGTAAGGGCCGGGGAGCTGTTTTTT.

CDR3 sequence (DNA): TGTGCCAGCAGCCTCCAAGGACTAGCGGAGTACTTC. Translating it yields CASSLQGLAEYF. The chain employs TRBV7-8 and TRBJ2-7, with 10 bases identical to TRBD2. Germline V gene data show CDR1 as SGHVS and CDR2 as FQNEAQ. Trimming cost V 5 bases and J 11 bases; bases outside gene matches: 6. The CDR3 contains 12 residues.